A selection of T cell receptor beta chains follows, all from one sample in a study of blood T cell repertoires in COVID-19. Profiled with immunoSEQ multiplex PCR; TCRdb holds only in-frame clones, not every one. The sample shows about 67,000 clones, about 87% of them seen only once. Sequencing input: peripheral blood. These receptor sequences come from a man in his fifties or sixties with active COVID-19. CDR3s include the opening cysteine and the closing phenylalanine or tryptophan. Fields, in order: J gene, V gene, CDR3 protein.

TRBJ1-6 | TRBV6-6 | CASRIDSSYNSPLHF
TRBJ2-7 | TRBV6-6 | CASSVRDRPYEQYF
TRBJ1-2 | TRBV11-2 | CASSLGWPHYF
TRBJ2-1 | TRBV12-3/TRBV12-4 | CASSLVVNEQFF
TRBJ1-2 | TRBV7-9 | CASSSSREALNYGYTF
TRBJ1-2 | TRBV29-1 | CSVESPQVGYTF
TRBJ1-2 | TRBV9 | CASTPTNLHGYTF
TRBJ1-5 | TRBV7-9 | CASSLGNYGRGQPQHF
TRBJ1-4 | TRBV7-2 | CASSSQGFANEKLFF
TRBJ1-1 | TRBV28 | CASSLGGQRNTEAFF
TRBJ2-1 | TRBV5-1 | CASSLASGTSGRAVYNEQFF
TRBJ2-5 | TRBV5-4 | CASRTGTSGAEETQYF
TRBJ1-6 | TRBV7-9 | CASSPRGQPNNSPLHF
TRBJ2-7 | TRBV6-1 | CASSEEQTYEQYF
TRBJ2-1 | TRBV15 | CATSRAGTRSLNEQFF
TRBJ2-2 | TRBV27 | CASNPAGTGSTGELFF
TRBJ2-1 | TRBV19 | CAIGPTNEQFF
TRBJ1-2 | TRBV6-5 | CASSLGAGYTF
TRBJ1-1 | TRBV28 | CASSLWTGAEAFF
TRBJ2-7 | TRBV11-1 | CASSPKGQGYEQYF
TRBJ1-2 | TRBV4-1 | CASSDPGQSYGYTF
TRBJ1-5 | TRBV2 | CASRGGTVSNQPQHF
TRBJ2-5 | TRBV9 | CASSVVAGEETQYF
TRBJ1-5 | TRBV5-1 | CASSLGAGQQPQHF
TRBJ2-1 | TRBV5-4 | CASRGRGGRQFF
TRBJ2-3 | TRBV5-8 | CASSSINDEGVPSTDTQYF
TRBJ2-3 | TRBV24-1 | CATSDRTSGGAIDTQYF
TRBJ2-2 | TRBV11-3 | CASSLASGNTGELFF
TRBJ1-2 | TRBV6-5 | CASSLIDRDHGYTF
TRBJ2-5 | TRBV5-6 | CASTPGRLGRETQYF
TRBJ2-7 | TRBV24-1 | CATSGQGLRQYF
TRBJ2-7 | TRBV10-3 | CAISESTSGIHREQYF
TRBJ2-7 | TRBV7-2 | CASSSGQGKGYEQYF
TRBJ2-3 | TRBV4-2 | CASSPQTSTDTQYF
TRBJ1-1 | TRBV6-6 | CASTEGQGALAFF
TRBJ1-1 | TRBV7-3 | CASSLTGRGEAFF
TRBJ1-2 | TRBV4-3 | CASSQEVELVNGYTF
TRBJ2-7 | TRBV3-1/TRBV3-2 | CASTRSGSYEQYF
TRBJ1-6 | TRBV5-1 | CASSLAGQGSNSPLHF
TRBJ2-3 | TRBV9 | CASSPGLAGAGDTQYF
TRBJ2-1 | TRBV4-3 | CASSAPTGTAYNEQFF
TRBJ1-5 | TRBV19 | CASSIVWGGDQPQHF
TRBJ2-7 | TRBV28 | CASSLPSQGSYEQYF
TRBJ2-2 | TRBV15 | CATSTRTGMNTGELFF
TRBJ2-2 | TRBV27 | CASSILAGGSGELFF
TRBJ2-5 | TRBV7-7 | CASTTGAGETQYF
TRBJ2-1 | TRBV28 | CASSLSASGYNEQFF
TRBJ2-2 | TRBV28 | CASSFRSLAENTGELFF